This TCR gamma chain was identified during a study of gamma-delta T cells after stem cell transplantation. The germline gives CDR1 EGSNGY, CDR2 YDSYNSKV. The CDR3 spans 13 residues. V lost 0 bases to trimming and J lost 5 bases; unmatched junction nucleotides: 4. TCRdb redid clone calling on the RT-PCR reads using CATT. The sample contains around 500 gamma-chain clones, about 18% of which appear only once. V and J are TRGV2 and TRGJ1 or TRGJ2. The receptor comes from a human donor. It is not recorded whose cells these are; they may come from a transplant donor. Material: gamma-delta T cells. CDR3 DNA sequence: TGTGCCACCTGGGACGGGCAAAATTATAAGAAACTCTTT. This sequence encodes CATWDGQNYKKLF.